This T cell receptor (beta chain) was captured in a study of T cell repertoires in cytomegalovirus infection. This clonotype was observed a few times. TCRdb itself ran the reads through MiXCR, one entry per CDR3 protein. Of 150,000 to 200,000 distinct CDR3 sequences listed, roughly 14% are singletons. There are 13 residues in the CDR3. The ends were cut back, 6 bases at V and 0 bases at J, with 8 bases in the middle. Germline-derived CDR1 and CDR2 are SGHTA and FQGTGA. The V call is TRBV7-3, the J call TRBJ1-1; D not resolved. Source material: PBMCs. This receptor was obtained from a human donor in good health (CMV status not recorded). Some clones in this sample may be carry-over from other donors' samples. The CDR3 reads CASSMGLNTEAFF. In nucleotides, the CDR3 is TGTGCCAGCAGTATGGGGTTGAACACTGAAGCTTTCTTT.